The clone carrying this T cell receptor beta chain was observed a few times. The sample comes from a study of T cell changes during pregnancy in multiple sclerosis. The protocol was immunoSEQ multiplex PCR, while the TCRdb copy is restricted to in-frame clones and leaves out a portion. Of roughly 52,000 clones in the sample, around 92% were seen once. The J segment lost 7 bases and the V segment lost 5 bases, leaving 9 bases of the junction unmatched. This CDR3 region has 14 residues. Germline CDR1 reads SGHRS; CDR2 reads YFSETQ. The sequence was collected from a female donor with multiple sclerosis, enrolled in a pregnancy study. The chain recombines TRBV5-1 with TRBJ1-5, with 7 bases aligning to TRBD1. The specimen was CD4+ T cells from peripheral blood mononuclear cells, collected in the third trimester of pregnancy. In nucleotides, the CDR3 is TGCGCCAGCAGTTCAGGGGGAGGAGTGCAGCCCCAGCATTTT. It encodes CASSSGGGVQPQHF.